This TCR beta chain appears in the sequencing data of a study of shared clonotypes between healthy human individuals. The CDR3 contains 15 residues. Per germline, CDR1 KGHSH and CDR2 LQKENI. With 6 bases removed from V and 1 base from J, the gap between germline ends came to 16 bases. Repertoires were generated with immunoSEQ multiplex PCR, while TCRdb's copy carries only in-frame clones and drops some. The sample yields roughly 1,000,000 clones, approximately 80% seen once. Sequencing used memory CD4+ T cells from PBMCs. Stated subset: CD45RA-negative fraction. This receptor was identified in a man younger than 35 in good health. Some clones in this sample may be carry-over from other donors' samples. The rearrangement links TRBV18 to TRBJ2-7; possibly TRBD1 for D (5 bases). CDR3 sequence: CASSYQTAVSYEQYF. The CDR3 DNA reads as TGTGCCAGCTCTTATCAGACAGCCGTTTCCTACGAGCAGTACTTC. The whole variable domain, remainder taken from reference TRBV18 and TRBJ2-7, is NAGVMQNPRHLVRRRGQEARLRCSPMKGHSHVYWYRQLPEEGLKFMVYLQKENIIDESGMPKERFSAEFPKEGPSILRIQQVVRGDSAAYFCASSYQTAVSYEQYFGPGTRLTVT.